The 29 T cell receptor beta chains below were found in one sample sequenced in a study of siplizumab effects on memory and regulatory T cells. Using immunoSEQ multiplex PCR, the repertoire was profiled, and TCRdb retains in-frame clones only, with some absent. The sample consists of about 110,000 clones, 92% of them appearing once. The sequenced material came from Tregs sorted from blood. The receptor set was obtained from a human donor in good health.

This chain links TRBV10-3 with TRBJ1-2, with D perhaps matching TRBD1 (6 bases). Germline CDR1 is ENHRY and CDR2 is SYGVKD. Trimming left V 4 bases short and J 3 bases short, with 18 bases between. This CDR3 has 16 amino acids. The CDR3 here is CAISGFGQNRHYGYTF. The CDR3 DNA is TGTGCCATCAGTGGGTTTGGACAGAACCGGCACTATGGCTACACCTTC.

The V gene is TRBV4-1, the J gene TRBJ2-3; no reliable D call. Germline-derived CDR1 and CDR2 are MGHRA and YSYEKL. V was pared by 1 base and J by 2 bases, with 10 bases between. The CDR3 is 15 amino acids. The chain's CDR3 is CASSQGHFFTDTQYF. The CDR3 DNA is TGCGCCAGCAGCCAAGGGCACTTCTTCACAGATACGCAGTATTTT.

This rearrangement joins TRBV5-1 to TRBJ1-5; 10 nucleotides line up with TRBD1. Per the germline V gene, CDR1 is SGHRS and CDR2 is YFSETQ. J gave up 6 bases and V 4 bases, and 4 bases lay outside the gene matches. This CDR3 has 14 residues. CDR3: CASSTGTGVQPQHF. The CDR3 nucleotides are TGCGCCAGCAGCACCGGGACAGGGGTTCAGCCCCAGCATTTT.

The V gene is TRBV6-1, the J gene TRBJ1-2; 8 nucleotides match TRBD1. J lost 8 bases, V lost 0 bases, and 5 bases had no gene match. Germline lookup yields CDR1 MNHNS and CDR2 SASEGT. This CDR3 spans 14 amino acids. The CDR3 sequence: CASSEARWTGGYTF. DNA of the CDR3: TGTGCCAGCAGTGAAGCGCGCTGGACAGGGGGCTACACCTTC.

The chain recombines TRBV29-1 with TRBJ1-2; no clear D gene. The length of the CDR3 is 12 residues. Germline CDR1 and CDR2: SQVTM and ANQGSEA. Trimming stripped 4 bases from V and 5 bases from J, with 11 bases between. In DNA, the CDR3 is TGCAGCGTTGGAGCACAGTCTTATGGCTACACCTTC. Protein product: CSVGAQSYGYTF.

The rearrangement joins TRBV6-1 to TRBJ1-2; D might be TRBD1 (5 bases). V was trimmed by 5 bases and J by 6 bases, leaving 19 bases between them. The CDR3 has 15 residues. CDR1 and CDR2 (germline): MNHNS, SASEGT. The CDR3 DNA reads TGTGCCAGCAGTCCCGCCGGGGGTAGGAGTGATGGCTACACCTTC. This gives the protein CASSPAGGRSDGYTF.

The V and J genes are TRBV19 and TRBJ2-1, with TRBD2 matching over 14 bases. The CDR3 sequence is 16 residues long. The germline V gene has CDR1 LNHDA and CDR2 SQIVND (reference sequence). The V and J ends lost 5 bases and 13 bases, in that order; junction bases with no gene match: 13. CDR3 DNA sequence: TGTGCCAGTAGTGCTCCGGGACTAGCGGGAGTGCCCCCCCAGTTCTTC. This codes for CASSAPGLAGVPPQFF.

The V gene is TRBV6-6, the J gene TRBJ1-5, with D hard to call. The CDR3 contains 13 residues. The V and J ends lost 6 bases and 6 bases respectively, with 12 bases between them. Germline values: CDR1 MNHNY, CDR2 SVGAGI (reference sequence). For the CDR3, the DNA is TGTGCCAGCAGCGTTACTTCAGCTCAGCCCCAGCATTTT. Amino acids: CASSVTSAQPQHF.

V usage is TRBV18 and J usage is TRBJ2-1; TRBD2 matches 7 bases. The trim removed 1 base at V and 2 bases at J, leaving 2 bases unmatched. The CDR3 sequence is 15 residues long. Germline V lookup: CDR1 KGHSH, CDR2 LQKENI. The CDR3 bases are TGTGCCAGCTCACCACGGGGGGGGACCTACAATGAGCAGTTCTTC. It translates to CASSPRGGTYNEQFF.

V usage is TRBV27 and J usage is TRBJ2-2; no reliable D call. Germline CDR1 and CDR2: MNHEY and SMNVEV (reference sequence). Deletions cut 6 bases from V and 6 bases from J, with 11 bases between. The CDR3 is made up of 13 amino acids. In DNA form, the CDR3 reads TGTGCCAGCAGGTCGGTTTTCGCCGGGGAGCTGTTTTTT. Translated, it gives CASRSVFAGELFF.

V usage is TRBV7-2 and J usage is TRBJ1-5, with a possible D match to TRBD1 (5 bases). Germline V gene sequence: CDR1 SGHTA, CDR2 FQGNSA. This CDR3 contains 15 residues. The V and J ends lost 3 bases and 0 bases respectively, with 9 bases between them. CDR3 residues: CASSLDGGSNQPQHF. CDR3 bases: TGTGCCAGCAGCTTGGACGGGGGTAGCAATCAGCCCCAGCATTTT.

V is TRBV6-1 and J is TRBJ2-2, with 8 bases lining up with TRBD1. The CDR3 spans 14 residues. The junction had 6 bases not matched to a gene; V was cut back by 8 bases and J by 4 bases. CDR1 and CDR2 (germline): MNHNS, SASEGT. The CDR3 coding sequence is TGTGCCAGCGGGTGGACAGGGACCACCGGGGAGCTGTTTTTT. This codes for CASGWTGTTGELFF.

The J gene is TRBJ1-1, the V gene TRBV4-2; 9 bases are a match to TRBD1. In germline, CDR1 is LGHNA, CDR2 YNFKEQ. This CDR3 contains 15 residues. Losses at the gene ends were 2 bases for V and 5 bases for J; bases not matched to a gene: 6. The DNA for the CDR3 is TGTGCCAGCAGCCAACGGGGACAGGGTTTGACTGAAGCTTTCTTT. Protein product: CASSQRGQGLTEAFF.

There are a few counts of this clone. The rearrangement uses TRBV5-1 and TRBJ1-1; tentatively, D is TRBD1 (5 bases). V lost 2 bases and J lost 5, with 13 bases in between. The CDR3 contains 14 residues. Germline V CDR1 and CDR2: SGHRS, YFSETQ. CDR3 coding DNA: TGCGCCAGCAGCTTAATGGGACTGGAGACTGAAGCTTTCTTT. Protein product: CASSLMGLETEAFF.

This chain joins TRBV5-1 and TRBJ1-4; D is unresolved. The CDR3 covers 16 residues. V lost 3 bases to trimming and J lost 4 bases, with 16 bases between them. Germline lookup yields CDR1 SGHRS and CDR2 YFSETQ. CDR3 bases: TGCGCCAGCAGCTCAACATCAGGCGGATTTAATGAAAAACTGTTTTTT. This codes for CASSSTSGGFNEKLFF.

The rearrangement joins TRBV18 to TRBJ1-2; 8 nucleotides agree with TRBD1. Germline-derived CDR1 and CDR2 are KGHSH and LQKENI. Trimming cost V 2 bases and J 4 bases; bases outside gene matches: 9. This CDR3 region has 16 residues. The CDR3 DNA follows: TGTGCCAGCTCACCAATGCCCGCAGGGGGCGGCTATGGCTACACCTTC. It encodes CASSPMPAGGGYGYTF.

The rearrangement uses TRBV5-6 and TRBJ1-4, with 11 bases that match TRBD1. Trimming removed 2 bases from V and 6 bases from J; junction bases left unmatched: 3. Germline V lookup: CDR1 SGHDT, CDR2 YYEEEE. The CDR3 spans 15 residues. CDR3 amino acids: CASSLGGQGDEKLFF. CDR3 bases: TGTGCCAGCAGCTTAGGGGGACAGGGGGATGAAAAACTGTTTTTT.

This chain connects TRBV19 to TRBJ2-7; the D gene is possibly TRBD2 (6 bases). The germline gives CDR1 LNHDA, CDR2 SQIVND (reference sequence). The ends were cut back, 2 bases at V and 7 bases at J, with 21 bases in the middle. There are 16 residues in the CDR3. CDR3 coding DNA: TGTGCCAGTAGTATATCAGCGGCGGGGATGGGTTCAGAGCAGTACTTC. It codes for CASSISAAGMGSEQYF.

The chain is built from TRBV27 and TRBJ2-5, with D hard to call. Trimming shortened V by 0 bases and J by 5 bases, and 10 bases separated the two germline ends. Germline V gives CDR1 MNHEY, CDR2 SMNVEV (reference sequence). The CDR3 has 14 amino acids. CDR3 amino acids: CASSLSGPRETQYF. The CDR3 DNA sequence: TGTGCCAGCAGTTTATCTGGGCCAAGGGAGACCCAGTACTTC.

This chain connects TRBV7-9 to TRBJ2-7; the match to TRBD1 covers 7 bases. This CDR3 is 14 amino acids long. The trim removed 4 bases at V and 2 bases at J, leaving 5 bases unmatched. Germline V gene data show CDR1 as SEHNR and CDR2 as FQNEAQ (reference sequence). CDR3 sequence: CASSSRQGAYEQYF. CDR3 DNA: TGTGCCAGCAGCTCCCGACAGGGAGCCTACGAGCAGTACTTC.

This clone has just one count. The rearrangement links TRBV7-9 to TRBJ2-6, with 7 bases aligning to TRBD1. This CDR3 comprises 15 residues. The V segment lost 4 bases and the J segment 3 bases; nucleotides outside the gene matches: 3. Germline CDR1 SEHNR, CDR2 FQNEAQ (reference sequence). CDR3 bases: TGTGCCAGCAGCTCGACAGGGCGTGGGGCCAACGTCCTGACTTTC. It translates to CASSSTGRGANVLTF.

The chain combines TRBV5-5 with TRBJ2-4; TRBD1 matches 8 bases. This CDR3 region has 16 residues. After removal of 0 bases from V and 8 bases from J, the junction contained 10 bases not matched to a gene. Germline V gene sequence: CDR1 SGHKS, CDR2 YYEKEE (reference sequence). The CDR3 DNA reads TGTGCCAGCAGCTTGGTGACAGGGGCAGGGAACCACATTCAGTACTTC. It specifies CASSLVTGAGNHIQYF.

This clone was seen a single time. The gene calls are TRBV7-9 and TRBJ2-7; D may be TRBD1 or TRBD2 (6 bases each). CDR1 SEHNR and CDR2 FQNEAQ come from the germline V gene (reference sequence). The CDR3 extends over 14 amino acids. Trimming removed 4 bases at V and 4 bases at J, with 14 bases between. For the CDR3, the DNA is TGTGCCAGCAGCTCCTCGGGGGACATTTACGAGCAGTACTTC. This sequence encodes CASSSSGDIYEQYF.

This clone was counted a single time. The rearrangement links TRBV7-8 to TRBJ2-2; D remains unclear. Germline-derived CDR1 and CDR2 are SGHVS and FQNEAQ. With 3 bases removed from V and 4 bases from J, the gap between germline ends came to 15 bases. The CDR3 loop spans 16 amino acids. The CDR3 reads CASSFEAETSTGELFF. In DNA form, the CDR3 reads TGTGCCAGCAGCTTTGAGGCGGAGACGAGCACCGGGGAGCTGTTTTTT.

The gene calls are TRBV12-5 and TRBJ2-7; no firm D call. V lost 6 bases to trimming and J lost 0 bases, with 9 bases between them. This CDR3 contains 13 residues. CDR1 is LGHNT, CDR2 FRNRAP, per germline. Written as DNA, the CDR3 is TGTGCTAGTGGGGAACCAAACTCCTACGAGCAGTACTTC. This translates into CASGEPNSYEQYF.

This sequence joins TRBV5-4 and TRBJ2-5; 8 bases line up with TRBD2. V gave up 1 base and J gave up 5 bases; unmatched junction bases: 7. Germline loops: CDR1 SGHNT, CDR2 YYREEE (reference sequence). There are 15 residues in the CDR3. CDR3 nucleotide sequence: TGTGCCAGCAGCTTGACCGGGGGGGCAGGGGAGACCCAGTACTTC. Protein product: CASSLTGGAGETQYF.

The chain links TRBV11-1 to TRBJ1-4, with 7 bases that match TRBD1. CDR3 length: 14 amino acids. Germline V gene data show CDR1 as SGHAT and CDR2 as FQDESV (reference sequence). V was clipped by 5 bases and J by 5 bases; unmatched bases: 5. DNA of the CDR3: TGTGCCAGCAGCCTCGACAGGGTAAATGAAAAACTGTTTTTT. Protein sequence: CASSLDRVNEKLFF.

The J gene is TRBJ2-4, the V gene TRBV27; D call uncertain. From germline, CDR1 is MNHEY and CDR2 SMNVEV (reference sequence). The V end lost 5 bases, the J end lost 7 bases, and 6 bases lay between the germline ends. The CDR3 covers 11 residues. DNA for the CDR3: TGTGCCAGCAGTAGCCTTAACATTCAGTACTTC. This encodes CASSSLNIQYF.

The genes are TRBV6-1 and TRBJ2-1, with D possibly being TRBD1 (5 bases). V lost 5 bases, J lost 7 bases, and 18 bases lay in between. Per the germline V gene, CDR1 is MNHNS and CDR2 is SASEGT. This CDR3 region has 15 residues. CDR3 amino acids: CASSHLMVRGNEQFF. For the CDR3, the DNA is TGTGCCAGCAGTCATCTGATGGTAAGGGGAAATGAGCAGTTCTTC.